This T cell receptor beta chain was obtained from a study of cytomegalovirus exposure and HLA in healthy donors. Study results and caveats: Despite most TCR sequences being rare, some public TCRs occurred in many donors. Reported findings show TCR beta sequences accurately forecast HLA-A and HLA-B alleles in most subjects. Some V segments (TRBV6-2 and TRBV6-3 among them) were excluded as indistinguishable. The availability of immune exposure information extended only to CMV serostatus.

PCR employed 60 Vbeta and 13 Jbeta primers. Profiling relied on immunoSEQ multiplex PCR, and the TCRdb table lists in-frame clones only, not all of them. The profile shows fewer than 350,000 clones, 85% to 90% of them singletons. Of note for this clone: Its matching antigen is unknown.

Trimming removed 1 base at V and 12 bases at J, with 19 bases between. CDR1 MGHRA and CDR2 YSYEKL come from the germline V gene. The CDR3 has 15 residues. V usage is TRBV4-1 and J usage is TRBJ2-1, with D possibly matching TRBD1 (6 bases). This TCR was recovered from a woman in her late teens or twenties in good health and CMV-seronegative. Specimen: PBMCs. The CDR3 spells CASSQVPQGRDTQFF. The CDR3 DNA follows: TGCGCCAGCAGCCAAGTTCCTCAAGGTCGGGACACGCAGTTCTTC.